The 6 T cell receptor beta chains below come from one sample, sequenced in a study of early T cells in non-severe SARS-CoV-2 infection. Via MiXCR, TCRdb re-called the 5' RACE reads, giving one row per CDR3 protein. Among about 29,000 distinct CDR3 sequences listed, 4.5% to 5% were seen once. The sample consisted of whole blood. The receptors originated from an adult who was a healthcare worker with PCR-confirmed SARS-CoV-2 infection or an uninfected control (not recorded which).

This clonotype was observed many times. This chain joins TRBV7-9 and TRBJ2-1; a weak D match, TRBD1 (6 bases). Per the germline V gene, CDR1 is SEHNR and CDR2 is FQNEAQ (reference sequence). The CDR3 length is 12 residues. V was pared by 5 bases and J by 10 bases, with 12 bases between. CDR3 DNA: TGTGCCAGCAGCCTCAGGGGAGTAGAGCAGTTCTTC. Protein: CASSLRGVEQFF.

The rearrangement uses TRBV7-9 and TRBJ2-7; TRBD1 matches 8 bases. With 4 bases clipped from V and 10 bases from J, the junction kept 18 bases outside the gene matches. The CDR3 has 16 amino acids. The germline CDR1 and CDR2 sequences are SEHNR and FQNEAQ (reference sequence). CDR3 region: CASSSPHPTGVSEQYF. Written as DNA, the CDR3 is TGTGCCAGCAGCTCCCCCCACCCGACAGGGGTTTCCGAACAGTACTTC.

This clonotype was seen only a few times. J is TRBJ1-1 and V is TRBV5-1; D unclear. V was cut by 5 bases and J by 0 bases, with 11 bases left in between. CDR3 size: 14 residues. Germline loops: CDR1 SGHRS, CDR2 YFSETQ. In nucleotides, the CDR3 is TGCGCCAGCAGGTTCAGTACAGTGAACACTGAAGCTTTCTTT. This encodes CASRFSTVNTEAFF.

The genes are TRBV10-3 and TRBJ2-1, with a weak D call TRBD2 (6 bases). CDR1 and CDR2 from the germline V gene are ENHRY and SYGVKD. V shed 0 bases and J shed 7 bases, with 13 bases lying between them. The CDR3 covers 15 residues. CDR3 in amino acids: CAISESGGLGNEQFF. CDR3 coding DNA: TGTGCCATCAGTGAGTCGGGGGGATTGGGGAATGAGCAGTTCTTC.

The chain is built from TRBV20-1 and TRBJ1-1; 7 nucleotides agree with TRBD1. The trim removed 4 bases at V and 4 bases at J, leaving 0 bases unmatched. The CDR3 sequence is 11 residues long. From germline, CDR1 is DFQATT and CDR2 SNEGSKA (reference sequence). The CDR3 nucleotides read TGCAGTGCTACAGGGGGCACTGAAGCTTTCTTT. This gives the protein CSATGGTEAFF.

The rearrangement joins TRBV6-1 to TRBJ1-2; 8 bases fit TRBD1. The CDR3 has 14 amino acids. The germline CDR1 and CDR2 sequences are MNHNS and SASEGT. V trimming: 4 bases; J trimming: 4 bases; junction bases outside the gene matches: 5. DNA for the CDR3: TGTGCCAGCAGTGCCCGACAGGGGTTCTATGGCTACACCTTC. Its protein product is CASSARQGFYGYTF.